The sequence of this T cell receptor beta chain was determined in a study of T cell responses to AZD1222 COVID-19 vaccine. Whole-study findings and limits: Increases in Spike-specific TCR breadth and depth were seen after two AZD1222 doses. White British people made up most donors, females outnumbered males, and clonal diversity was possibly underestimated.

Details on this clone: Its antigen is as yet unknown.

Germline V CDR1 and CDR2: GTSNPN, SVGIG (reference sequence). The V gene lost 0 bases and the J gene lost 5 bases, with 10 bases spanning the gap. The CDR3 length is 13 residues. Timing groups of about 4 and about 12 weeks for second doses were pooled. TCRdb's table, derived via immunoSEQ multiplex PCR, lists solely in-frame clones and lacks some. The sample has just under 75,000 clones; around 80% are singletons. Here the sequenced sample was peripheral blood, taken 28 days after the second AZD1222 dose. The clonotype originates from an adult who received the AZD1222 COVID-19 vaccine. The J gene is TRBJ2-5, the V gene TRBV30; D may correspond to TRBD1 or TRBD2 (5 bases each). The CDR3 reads CAWSVGVTETQYF. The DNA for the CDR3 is TGTGCCTGGAGTGTGGGGGTAACGGAGACCCAGTACTTC. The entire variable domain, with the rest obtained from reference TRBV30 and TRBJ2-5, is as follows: SQTIHQWPATLVQPVGSPLSLECTVEGTSNPNLYWYRQAAGRGLQLLFYSVGIGQISSEVPQNLSASRPQDRQFILSSKKLLLSDSGFYLCAWSVGVTETQYFGPGTRLLVL.